A selection of T cell receptor beta chains follows, all from one sample in a study of long-term antiretroviral therapy in people with HIV. TCRdb's copy holds only in-frame clones and misses some; the assay was immunoSEQ multiplex PCR. The sample carries more than 15,000 clones, less than 95% recorded once. The specimen was unsorted PBMCs, collected around 6.5 years after starting antiretroviral therapy. Every receptor here comes from a woman aged 45-65 years with HIV. Both conserved end residues are part of each CDR3.

v_gene	CDR3aa
TRBV7-6	CASSLQGAYGELFF
TRBV5-1	CASKGGDNQPQHF
TRBV7-7	CASSSGTSGTIGELFF
TRBV6-1	CASSGGGGALGNTIYF
TRBV13	CASSLANTKETQYF
TRBV9	CASSVEPQGTDTQYF
TRBV15	CATSRGEREATGELFF
TRBV5-1	CASSLGDFSETQYF
TRBV11-2	CASSLWEGGTEAFF
TRBV2	CASTRGPFLGEKLFF
TRBV6-5	CASREEGISYEQYF
TRBV6-5	CASRGSGNTIYF
TRBV28	CASSLKGRGIANYGYTF
TRBV5-8	CASNSGRDGYNEKLFF
TRBV6-1	CASSEVLVFTNEKLFF
TRBV2	CASSVLTGKAGNTIYF
TRBV7-2	CASSLSAVQETQYF
TRBV30	CAWSPPHGVNYGYTF
TRBV7-6	CASSLAPDLRTYEQYF
TRBV19	CASNPGQGYEQYF
TRBV4-1	CASSQDRDRENEKLFF
TRBV7-2	CASSLVNSQTGELFF
TRBV9	CASSVVPEVEEQFF
TRBV5-6	CASSLAARSYEQYF
TRBV7-6	CASSPRDGQWHNEQFF
TRBV27	CASSLGLAGTGELFF
TRBV7-9	CASSQDRGDTEAFF
TRBV18	CASSPQGPTNEKLFF
TRBV14	CASSLYSGGNAEAFF
TRBV28	CASSLLMGGGYTF
TRBV19	CASSRGLALYNEQFF
TRBV5-6	CASSRNDRVKGLAKGEQYF
TRBV7-9	CASNGVATGELFF
TRBV4-1	CASSQGGTTYGYTF
TRBV7-2	CASSFNSGPKEEQYF
TRBV29-1	CSVVAWIRTSGLQSRYEQYF
TRBV28	CASSLLGMGGRAGEQYF
TRBV7-2	CASSLGGEQFF
TRBV7-2	CASSLGEGHYGYTF
TRBV28	CASIRTTGRVYGYTF